The 25 T cell receptor beta chains listed next were all sequenced from one sample in a study of human T cells and chemical hapten exposure. As to time point: patch test 2, 6 weeks after DPC sensitization. The treatment here: therapeutic diphenylcyclopropenone sensitization with weekly scalp DPC. TCRdb passed the RACE reads through MiXCR, listing each CDR3 protein once. The table has 70,000 to 95,000 distinct CDR3 sequences, 6.5% to 8.5% seen once. The input for sequencing was whole blood, taken in connection with sensitization to the hapten diphenylcyclopropenone (DPC). The receptors come from a woman younger than 45 with alopecia areata. Some clones in this sample may be carry-over from other donors' samples.

This clonotype was seen more than once but under ten times. The chain combines TRBV20-1 with TRBJ2-3, with 10 positions matching TRBD2. The CDR3 spans 20 residues. V trimming: 0 bases; J trimming: 0 bases; junction bases outside the gene matches: 15. CDR1 and CDR2 (germline): DFQATT, SNEGSKA (reference sequence). CDR3 bases: TGCAGTGCTAGAGATTTCCCCCCTCCGAATAGCGGGGGGAGCACAGATACGCAGTATTTT. As protein: CSARDFPPPNSGGSTDTQYF.

This clonotype was observed a handful of times. This chain connects TRBV5-1 to TRBJ1-1; TRBD1 matches 7 bases. J lost 3 bases, V lost 4 bases, and 6 bases had no gene match. In germline, CDR1 is SGHRS, CDR2 YFSETQ. CDR3 length equals 14 residues. DNA for the CDR3: TGCGCCAGCAGCGGAGGGGGCTCTGACACTGAAGCTTTCTTT. It codes for CASSGGGSDTEAFF.

The table lists this clonotype with many counts. The V gene is TRBV12-3 or TRBV12-4, the J gene TRBJ1-5; 7 nucleotides line up with TRBD1. The CDR3 contains 15 residues. The V and J ends lost 8 bases and 3 bases, in that order; junction bases with no gene match: 10. For the CDR3, the DNA is TGTGCCAGCGGGACAGAGACTCTGTCCAATCAGCCCCAGCATTTT. Encoded protein: CASGTETLSNQPQHF.

This clonotype was seen more than once but under ten times. The V and J genes are TRBV5-5 and TRBJ2-7; 9 nucleotides line up with TRBD2. The CDR3 is made up of 17 amino acids. Per germline, CDR1 SGHKS and CDR2 YYEKEE (reference sequence). The V and J ends lost 1 base and 6 bases, in that order; junction bases with no gene match: 14. The CDR3 is CASSLYGSGGPGGEQYF. Written as DNA, the CDR3 is TGTGCCAGCAGCTTGTATGGGAGCGGGGGGCCGGGGGGCGAGCAGTACTTC.

This clonotype was counted between two and nine times. The chain recombines TRBV5-1 with TRBJ1-4, with D tentatively TRBD1 (5 bases). Germline-derived CDR1 and CDR2 are SGHRS and YFSETQ. Trimming removed 4 bases at V and 2 bases at J, with 12 bases between. The CDR3 covers 15 residues. The CDR3 nucleotides are TGCGCCAGCAGCCAAATTGGGGCGACTAATGAAAAACTGTTTTTT. It yields the protein CASSQIGATNEKLFF.

CDR3 in amino acids: CANVRQENNSPLHF. CDR3 sequence (DNA): TGCGCCAACGTCCGACAGGAAAATAATTCACCCCTCCACTTT. This chain connects TRBV5-1 to TRBJ1-6; TRBD1 is a possible D gene (6 bases). V lost 9 bases to trimming and J lost 5 bases, with 15 bases between them. CDR3 size: 14 residues. Germline V CDR1 and CDR2: SGHRS, YFSETQ.

This clonotype was seen many times. The chain links TRBV10-3 to TRBJ2-3; maybe TRBD1 (6 bases). V lost 6 bases and J 2 bases, leaving 12 bases between the germline ends. This CDR3 comprises 14 residues. Germline V gene sequence: CDR1 ENHRY, CDR2 SYGVKD. CDR3 sequence: CAIRSTGTTDTQYF. The CDR3 DNA follows: TGTGCCATCAGGTCGACAGGAACCACAGATACGCAGTATTTT.

This clonotype occurred a few times. This rearrangement joins TRBV20-1 to TRBJ1-1; TRBD1 agrees at 9 bases. The CDR3 totals 16 residues. Germline CDR1 DFQATT, CDR2 SNEGSKA (reference sequence). With V trimmed by 1 base and J by 4 bases, 10 bases remained unmatched. CDR3 sequence: CSARVADRGSGTEAFF. The CDR3, as DNA: TGCAGTGCTAGAGTAGCGGACAGGGGTTCGGGCACTGAAGCTTTCTTT.

This clonotype was seen only a few times. The chain couples TRBV6-5 to TRBJ1-5; 7 positions agree with TRBD1. Per the germline V gene, CDR1 is MNHEY and CDR2 is SVGAGI. This CDR3 spans 14 amino acids. V was clipped by 6 bases and J by 5 bases; unmatched bases: 7. CDR3: CASRSGQGDQPQHF. As DNA, the CDR3 is TGTGCCAGCAGGTCGGGGCAGGGGGATCAGCCCCAGCATTTT.

This clonotype appeared many times. The chain carries TRBV3-1 and TRBJ1-1, with D possibly being TRBD1 (5 bases). V lost 2 bases, J lost 0 bases, and 10 bases lay in between. This CDR3 has 15 residues. Germline CDR1 and CDR2: LGHDT and YNNKEL (reference sequence). CDR3 coding DNA: TGTGCCAGCAGCCAACGGTGGGGGGTGAACACTGAAGCTTTCTTT. This gives the protein CASSQRWGVNTEAFF.

This clonotype was observed many times. The J gene is TRBJ2-3, the V gene TRBV12-3 or TRBV12-4, with 7 bases identical to TRBD1. J gave up 2 bases and V 8 bases, and 7 bases lay outside the gene matches. The CDR3 is made up of 14 amino acids. In nucleotides, the CDR3 is TGTGCCAGCCGCCTCACAGGGGTCACAGATACGCAGTATTTT. The encoded protein is CASRLTGVTDTQYF.

This clonotype was counted ten times or more. The junction and the germline gene differ at one end; a read error may be behind it. This chain joins TRBV7-4 and TRBJ1-2; D is undetermined. Looked up from germline, CDR1 is SGHVT and CDR2 is SQSDAQ. The CDR3 length is 18 residues. CDR3 bases: TGTGCCAGCACCTTATTAAACCCCCGGGGAGCCCTTAACTATGGCTACACCTTC. As protein: CASTLLNPRGALNYGYTF.

This clonotype has more than one count but fewer than ten. CDR3 nucleotide sequence: TGTGCCAGCACCACAAGGGGGGAGTACTATGGCTACACCTTC. Its translation is CASTTRGEYYGYTF. The V call is TRBV12-3 or TRBV12-4, the J call TRBJ1-2, with TRBD1 as a possible D gene (6 bases). This CDR3 is built from 14 residues. Trimming removed 7 bases at V and 3 bases at J, with 15 bases between.

This clonotype was counted ten times or more. The CDR3 region has the DNA TGCGCCAGCAGCTTGGAGGGCCCGAACACTGAAGCTTTCTTT. It translates to CASSLEGPNTEAFF. The chain carries TRBV5-1 and TRBJ1-1; D uncertain. The germline V gene has CDR1 SGHRS and CDR2 YFSETQ. The CDR3 length is 14 residues. V gave up 0 bases and J gave up 1 base, with 7 bases separating them.

The V gene is TRBV19, the J gene TRBJ2-3, with TRBD1 matching 7 bases. After removal of 9 bases from V and 2 bases from J, the junction contained 11 bases not matched to a gene. CDR1 LNHDA and CDR2 SQIVND come from the germline V gene (reference sequence). The CDR3 covers 15 residues. CDR3 loop: CASGKGGHPTDTQYF. CDR3 DNA sequence: TGTGCCAGCGGGAAAGGGGGCCACCCCACAGATACGCAGTATTTT.

This clonotype came up many times. The V gene is TRBV25-1, the J gene TRBJ1-1; 9 bases line up with TRBD1. Looked up from germline, CDR1 is MGHDK and CDR2 is SYGVNS. There are 14 residues in the CDR3. Losses at the gene ends were 5 bases for V and 7 bases for J; bases not matched to a gene: 8. CDR3 loop: CASSKNRGRLEAFF. CDR3 DNA: TGTGCCAGCAGTAAAAACAGGGGGCGACTTGAAGCTTTCTTT.

About this clonotype itself: Possible read error: a much larger clone is one base away. The chain employs TRBV29-1 and TRBJ1-1, with D unresolved. This CDR3 contains 11 residues. CDR1 is SQVTM and CDR2 is ANQGSEA in the germline V gene. The CDR3 is CSVERGTGAFF. The CDR3 bases are TGCAGCGTGGAGAGAGGCACTGGAGCTTTCTTT.

This clonotype was observed many times. The chain employs TRBV7-2 and TRBJ2-2; D is unclear. The length of the CDR3 is 14 residues. V was trimmed by 5 bases and J by 0 bases, leaving 7 bases between them. Germline CDR1 SGHTA, CDR2 FQGNSA. CDR3 DNA: TGTGCCAGCAGCCGTGGTCCGAACACCGGGGAGCTGTTTTTT. It yields the protein CASSRGPNTGELFF.

There are many counts of this clonotype. DNA for the CDR3: TGTGCCAGCAGCTTGCAGGGGGCCGGGGAGACCCAGTACTTC. Residues: CASSLQGAGETQYF. This chain links TRBV5-4 with TRBJ2-5, with TRBD1 matching 8 bases. CDR3 size: 14 residues. The germline V gene encodes CDR1 SGHNT and CDR2 YYREEE (reference sequence). Germline trimming cut 1 base from V and 5 bases from J; bases unmatched to any gene: 4.

This clonotype showed up just a few times. The chain recombines TRBV20-1 with TRBJ1-2; D perhaps matches TRBD1 (6 bases). The ends were cut back, 3 bases at V and 1 base at J, with 18 bases in the middle. The germline CDR1 and CDR2 sequences are DFQATT and SNEGSKA (reference sequence). CDR3 size: 16 residues. As DNA, the CDR3 is TGCAGTGCTAGTCGGCAGGGGAGTACGTATAACTATGGCTACACCTTC. Protein product: CSASRQGSTYNYGYTF.

This clonotype was found a few times. The rearrangement joins TRBV10-1 to TRBJ2-5; weak D call: TRBD2 (6 bases). Trimming left V 3 bases short and J 2 bases short, with 13 bases between. Germline V gene data show CDR1 as WNHNN and CDR2 as SYGVQD (reference sequence). CDR3 length: 15 amino acids. The CDR3, as DNA: TGCGCCAGCAGTGATTCCGGGGGAGGTCAAGAGACCCAGTACTTC. Encoded protein: CASSDSGGGQETQYF.

This clonotype was counted many times. The CDR3 reads CASRGGQRRSRQGTDTQYF. The CDR3 DNA follows: TGTGCCAGCAGAGGGGGACAGAGGAGGAGCAGACAGGGCACAGATACGCAGTATTTT. The chain uses TRBV14 and TRBJ2-3, with 7 bases that match TRBD1. The CDR3 sequence is 19 residues long. Germline V gives CDR1 SGHDN, CDR2 FVKESK. The J segment lost 1 base and the V segment lost 6 bases, leaving 19 bases of the junction unmatched. The full variable domain, in which reference TRBV14 and TRBJ2-3 provide the parts outside the CDR3, is EAGVTQFPSHSVIEKGQTVTLRCDPISGHDNLYWYRRVMGKEIKFLLHFVKESKQDESGMPNNRFLAERTGGTYSTLKVQPAELEDSGVYFCASRGGQRRSRQGTDTQYFGPGTRLTVL.

The table lists this clonotype with many counts. This chain's CDR3 is CASNHLGQSYGYTF. The CDR3 DNA is TGTGCCAGTAACCACCTCGGACAGTCCTATGGCTACACCTTC. The rearrangement links TRBV19 to TRBJ1-2; tentative D call: TRBD1 (6 bases). Trimming cost V 7 bases and J 4 bases, with 16 bases left between them. The CDR3 consists of 14 residues. Germline assignment: CDR1 LNHDA and CDR2 SQIVND (reference sequence).

This clonotype was detected a few times. The chain carries TRBV5-1 and TRBJ1-1, with 7 bases aligning to TRBD1. This CDR3 has 16 residues. CDR1 SGHRS and CDR2 YFSETQ come from the germline V gene. Trimming took 0 bases from V and 1 from J; bases not matched to a gene: 6. CDR3 loop: CASSLATGAPNTEAFF. In nucleotides, the CDR3 is TGCGCCAGCAGCTTGGCCACAGGGGCACCGAACACTGAAGCTTTCTTT.

This clonotype was counted between two and nine times. V usage is TRBV6-5 and J usage is TRBJ1-5; the D is unclear. The CDR3 extends over 16 amino acids. Trimming pared 3 bases from V and 4 bases from J, leaving 16 bases between. CDR1 is MNHEY, CDR2 SVGAGI, per germline. CDR3 coding DNA: TGTGCCAGCAGTTATTCCACGCCGGCAGCTAATCAGCCCCAGCATTTT. Encoded protein: CASSYSTPAANQPQHF.